The 5 T cell receptor beta chains below all came from one sample that was sequenced in a study of regulatory T cells in long-lasting Graves disease. To make TCR beta libraries, researchers used iRepertoire HTBI primers and Arm-PCR of CDR3 regions. MiXCR was run by TCRdb on the multiplex PCR reads, yielding one entry per CDR3 protein. The sample records 350,000 to 500,000 distinct CDR3 sequences, 14% being singletons. Time point noted: newly diagnosed GD, antithyroid drugs for less than 3 months. RNA isolated from PBMCs was used to make the TCR library. The same sample was also studied in work on T cells in Graves' hyperthyroidism and ophthalmopathy.

Specimen: peripheral blood mononuclear cells (PBMCs), collected at new diagnosis, from a patient treated with antithyroid drugs. All receptors come from a woman in her fifties or sixties with Graves disease.

This clonotype was observed at least ten times. The rearrangement joins TRBV6-2 or TRBV6-3 to TRBJ2-1; tentatively, D is TRBD2 (6 bases). Between the trimmed V and J ends, which lost 2 bases and 6 bases, there was a span of 11 bases. This CDR3 comprises 14 residues. Germline V CDR1 and CDR2: MNHEY, SVGEGT. In DNA form, the CDR3 reads TGTGCCAGCAGTTACGCGGGATCCGTCAATGAGCAGTTCTTC. It is translated as CASSYAGSVNEQFF.

The gene calls are TRBV7-9 and TRBJ2-1, with 16 bases aligning to TRBD2. This CDR3 is 20 amino acids long. The germline V gene encodes CDR1 SEHNR and CDR2 FQNEAQ (reference sequence). V gave up 4 bases and J gave up 0 bases; unmatched junction bases: 9. As DNA, the CDR3 is TGTGCCAGCAGCTCCCTGGGACTAGCGGGAGGGCCCAGCTCCTACAATGAGCAGTTCTTC. Translated, it gives CASSSLGLAGGPSSYNEQFF.

Turning to this clonotype: The junction departs from the called germline gene at one end, perhaps through a read error. The chain employs TRBV20-1 and TRBJ2-1; 8 bases align to TRBD2. This CDR3 comprises 15 residues. Germline V gene sequence: CDR1 DFQATT, CDR2 SNEGSKA (reference sequence). CDR3 loop: CSASILAGLHNEQLF. CDR3 coding DNA: TGCAGTGCTTCCATCCTAGCGGGCCTCCACAATGAGCAGTTGTTC.

At least ten counts were recorded for this clonotype. The chain has TRBV11-2 and TRBJ2-3; D remains ambiguous. CDR3 length: 17 residues. Germline V gene lookup returns CDR1 SGHAT and CDR2 FQNNGV. Trimming took off 0 bases at V and 7 bases at J, with 20 bases between the two ends. This CDR3 reads CASSLDPTSDPFYTQYF. The CDR3 DNA follows: TGTGCCAGCAGCTTAGACCCCACGAGCGACCCCTTCTATACGCAGTATTTT.

The table lists this clonotype with many counts. The chain employs TRBV2 and TRBJ2-2; D gene ambiguous. Germline-derived CDR1 and CDR2 are SNHLY and FYNNEI. V was clipped by 6 bases and J by 4 bases, with 15 bases between them. The CDR3 totals 15 residues. The CDR3 coding sequence is TGTGCCAGCAGGCTCGGGTCTGTCCTCACCGGGGAGCTGTTTTTT. Its translation: CASRLGSVLTGELFF.